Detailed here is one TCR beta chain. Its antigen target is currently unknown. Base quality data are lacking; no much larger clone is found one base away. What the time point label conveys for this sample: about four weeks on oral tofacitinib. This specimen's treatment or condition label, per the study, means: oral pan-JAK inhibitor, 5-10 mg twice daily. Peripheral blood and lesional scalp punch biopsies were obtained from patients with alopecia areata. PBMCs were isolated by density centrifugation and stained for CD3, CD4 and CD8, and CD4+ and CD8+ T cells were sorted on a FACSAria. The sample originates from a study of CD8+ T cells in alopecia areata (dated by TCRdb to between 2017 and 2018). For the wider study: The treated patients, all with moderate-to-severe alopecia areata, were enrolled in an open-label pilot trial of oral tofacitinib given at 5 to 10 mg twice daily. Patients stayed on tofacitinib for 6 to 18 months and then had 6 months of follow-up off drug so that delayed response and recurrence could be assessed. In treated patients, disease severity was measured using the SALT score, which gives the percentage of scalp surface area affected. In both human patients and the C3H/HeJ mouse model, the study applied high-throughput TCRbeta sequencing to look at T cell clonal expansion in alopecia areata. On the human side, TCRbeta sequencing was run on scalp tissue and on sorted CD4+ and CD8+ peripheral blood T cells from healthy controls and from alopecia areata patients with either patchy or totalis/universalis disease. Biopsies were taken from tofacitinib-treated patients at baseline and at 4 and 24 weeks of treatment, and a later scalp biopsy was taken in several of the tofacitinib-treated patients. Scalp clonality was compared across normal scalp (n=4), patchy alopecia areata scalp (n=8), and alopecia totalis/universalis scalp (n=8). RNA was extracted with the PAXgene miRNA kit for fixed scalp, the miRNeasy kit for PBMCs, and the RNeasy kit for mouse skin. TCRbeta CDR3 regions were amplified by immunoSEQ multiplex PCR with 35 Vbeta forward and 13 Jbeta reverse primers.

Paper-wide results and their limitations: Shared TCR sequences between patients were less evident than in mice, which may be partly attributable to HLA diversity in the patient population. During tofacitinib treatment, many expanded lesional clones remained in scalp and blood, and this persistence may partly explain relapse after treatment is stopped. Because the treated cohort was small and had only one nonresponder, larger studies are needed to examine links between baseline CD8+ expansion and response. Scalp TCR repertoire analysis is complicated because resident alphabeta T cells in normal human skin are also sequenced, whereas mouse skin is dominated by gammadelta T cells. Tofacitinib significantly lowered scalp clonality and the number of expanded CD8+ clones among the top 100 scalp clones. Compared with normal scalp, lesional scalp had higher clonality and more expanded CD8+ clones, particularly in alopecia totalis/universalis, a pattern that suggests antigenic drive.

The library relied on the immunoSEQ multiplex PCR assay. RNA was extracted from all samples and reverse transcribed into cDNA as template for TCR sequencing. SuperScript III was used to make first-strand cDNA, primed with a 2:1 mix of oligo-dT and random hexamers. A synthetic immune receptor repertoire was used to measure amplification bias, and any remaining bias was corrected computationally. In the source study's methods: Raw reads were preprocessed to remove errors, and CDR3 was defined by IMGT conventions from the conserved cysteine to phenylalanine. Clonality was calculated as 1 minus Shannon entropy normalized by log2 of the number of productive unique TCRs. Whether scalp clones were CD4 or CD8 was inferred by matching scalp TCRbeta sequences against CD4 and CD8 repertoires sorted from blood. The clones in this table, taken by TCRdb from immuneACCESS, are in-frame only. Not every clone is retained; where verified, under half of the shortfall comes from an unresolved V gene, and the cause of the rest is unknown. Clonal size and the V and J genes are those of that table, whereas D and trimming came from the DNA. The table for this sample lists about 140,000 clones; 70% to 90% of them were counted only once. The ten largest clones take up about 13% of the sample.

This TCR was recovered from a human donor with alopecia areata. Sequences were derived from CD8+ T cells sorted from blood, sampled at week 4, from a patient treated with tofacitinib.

The CDR3 region has the sequence CASSLATDHQPQHF. The nucleotides are TGTGCCAGCAGTCTTGCGACAGATCATCAGCCCCAGCATTTT. Recombination connected TRBV27 to TRBJ1-5, with a weak D call of TRBD1 (5 bases match). The CDR3, cysteine through phenylalanine, is 14 amino acids long. Only the CDR3 region is kept as DNA, spanning 42 bases read in frame from base 1. Via the germline V gene (reference sequence), CDR1 is MNHEY and CDR2 SMNVEV. Between the V and J ends, shortened by 5 bases and 5 bases respectively, the junction contains 13 bases.